This T cell receptor (beta chain) was sequenced in a study of cytomegalovirus exposure and HLA in healthy donors. Regarding the study as a whole: Prior analysis indicated that the majority of TCR beta V segments exhibited productivity approximately 87% or approximately 30% of the time. It emerged from a later analysis that several of the most significant clusters appeared to be linked to common viral pathogens.

With respect to this clone: As yet, its antigen is unknown.

The PCR had 60 Vbeta and 13 Jbeta primers. Using immunoSEQ multiplex PCR, the repertoire was profiled, and TCRdb retains in-frame clones only, with some absent. The sample has some 150,000 clones; roughly 79% are singletons. In germline, CDR1 is GTSNPN, CDR2 SVGIG (reference sequence). CDR3 size: 13 residues. The V and J ends lost 5 bases and 6 bases, in that order; junction bases with no gene match: 8. The TCR comes from a woman aged 25 to 39 in good health and CMV-seronegative. Specimen: PBMCs. J is TRBJ2-3 and V is TRBV30; the match to TRBD1 covers 7 bases. The CDR3 sequence is CAWYRGEKDTQYF. CDR3 coding DNA: TGTGCCTGGTACAGGGGAGAGAAGGATACGCAGTATTTT.